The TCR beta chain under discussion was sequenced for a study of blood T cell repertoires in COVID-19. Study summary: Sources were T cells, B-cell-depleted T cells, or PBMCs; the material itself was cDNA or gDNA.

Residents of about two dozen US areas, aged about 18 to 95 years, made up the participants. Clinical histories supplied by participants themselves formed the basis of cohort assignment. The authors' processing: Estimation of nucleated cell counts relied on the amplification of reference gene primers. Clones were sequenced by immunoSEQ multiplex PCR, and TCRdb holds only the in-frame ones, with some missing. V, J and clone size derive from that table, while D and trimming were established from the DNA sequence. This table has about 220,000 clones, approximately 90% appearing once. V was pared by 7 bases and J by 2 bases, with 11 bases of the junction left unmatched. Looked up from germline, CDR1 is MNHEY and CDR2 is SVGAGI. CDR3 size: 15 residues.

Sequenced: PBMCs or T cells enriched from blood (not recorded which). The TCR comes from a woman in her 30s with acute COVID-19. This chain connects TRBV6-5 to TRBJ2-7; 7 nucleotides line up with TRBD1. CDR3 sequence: CASTDLATGAYEQYF. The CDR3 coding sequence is TGTGCCAGCACCGACTTAGCAACAGGGGCCTACGAGCAGTACTTC.